One and the same sample provided the 31 T cell receptor beta chains below, sequenced in a study of T-cell reconstitution after alpha-beta-depleted transplantation in children (dated by TCRdb to about 2016). The library was produced with PCR. The reads were generated on an Illumina HiSeq 2500. To normalize quantification of the TCRbeta repertoire, the TCR libraries were built with molecular barcoding that relied on unique molecular identifiers. Clones were called with MiXCR by TCRdb after fastp trimmed the public reads at Q25, and only in-frame beta chains were retained. Here each entry gathers all rows of one CDR3 protein and keeps the most common genes and DNA. The sample has 100,000 or so distinct CDR3 sequences on record, roughly 16% of them singletons. The ten biggest clones cover 20% of the sample. This specimen's treatment or condition label, interpreted: allogeneic hematopoietic cell transplantation with graft depleted of TCRalphabeta T cells and CD19 B cells.

Specimen: PBMCs, mostly from graft donor cells, collected 180 days after TCRalphabeta/CD19-depleted stem cell transplant. Every receptor here comes from a male patient between 2 and 10 years old who had a stem cell transplant for acute lymphoblastic leukemia, so the T cells may come from the graft donor.

The table lists this clonotype with a few counts. The V gene is TRBV20-1, the J gene TRBJ2-1, with TRBD1 matching 7 bases. Germline values: CDR1 DFQATT, CDR2 SNEGSKA (reference sequence). CDR3 length equals 15 residues. V trimming: 6 bases; J trimming: 7 bases; junction bases outside the gene matches: 15. This chain's CDR3 is CSAPRTGDRVNEQFF. The CDR3 DNA sequence: TGCAGTGCCCCCCGGACAGGCGATAGGGTGAATGAGCAGTTCTTC.

This clonotype came up many times. Here the CDR3 DNA reads TGTGCCAGCGTTGGGACGGTCCCCTACGAGCAGTACTTC. This encodes CASVGTVPYEQYF. V is TRBV27 and J is TRBJ2-7, with D perhaps given as TRBD1 or TRBD2 (5 bases each). The V gene lost 8 bases and the J gene lost 2 bases, with 13 bases spanning the gap. CDR1 is MNHEY, CDR2 SMNVEV, per germline (reference sequence). This CDR3 has 13 amino acids.

Only a few counts were recorded for this clonotype. The chain has TRBV6-1 and TRBJ2-3; D is perhaps TRBD1 or TRBD2 (5 bases each). Germline assignment: CDR1 MNHNS and CDR2 SASEGT. Trimming cost V 5 bases and J 2 bases, with 14 bases left between them. This CDR3 contains 15 residues. The CDR3 is CASSHPSGPTDTQYF. DNA of the CDR3: TGTGCCAGCAGTCATCCCTCGGGACCCACAGATACGCAGTATTTT.

The chain employs TRBV2 and TRBJ2-5; a possible D gene is TRBD1 (5 bases). Germline-derived CDR1 and CDR2 are SNHLY and FYNNEI. This CDR3 contains 16 residues. V lost 3 bases and J lost 1, with 15 bases in between. The DNA of the CDR3 is TGTGCCAGCAGTGATTATTATGGGGCCTCCCAAGAGACCCAGTACTTC. Residues: CASSDYYGASQETQYF.

CDR3 coding DNA: TGCAGTGCTGCCGGACTAGTCGGAAGAGAGACCCAGTACTTC. Protein product: CSAAGLVGRETQYF. The V gene is TRBV20-1, the J gene TRBJ2-5; 7 bases fit TRBD2. Germline assignment: CDR1 DFQATT and CDR2 SNEGSKA (reference sequence). The CDR3 is made up of 14 amino acids. V shed 5 bases, J shed 4 bases, and the junction held 10 bases outside the gene matches.

The CDR3 DNA is TGTGCCAGCAGCCTAGGACAGGTGGGATCCAATGAGCAGTTCTTC. It codes for CASSLGQVGSNEQFF. The V call is TRBV7-9, the J call TRBJ2-1, with 7 positions matching TRBD1. The V segment lost 5 bases and the J segment 6 bases; nucleotides outside the gene matches: 10. The CDR3 contains 15 residues. In germline, CDR1 is SEHNR, CDR2 FQNEAQ (reference sequence).

The CDR3 sequence is CASSSTGLAGSYEQYF. CDR3 DNA sequence: TGTGCCAGCAGCTCGACGGGACTAGCGGGGTCCTACGAGCAGTACTTC. This chain uses TRBV5-5 with TRBJ2-7; 13 bases are shared with TRBD2. Germline assignment: CDR1 SGHKS and CDR2 YYEKEE (reference sequence). Losses at the gene ends were 3 bases for V and 1 base for J; bases not matched to a gene: 4. This CDR3 region has 16 residues.

This chain links TRBV5-1 with TRBJ2-2; D not certain. With 6 bases removed from V and 6 bases from J, the gap between germline ends came to 15 bases. The CDR3 covers 14 residues. Germline V CDR1 and CDR2: SGHRS, YFSETQ. CDR3 protein: CASTSPYPPGELFF. For the CDR3, the DNA is TGCGCCAGCACCTCACCTTATCCGCCCGGGGAGCTGTTTTTT.

The rearrangement links TRBV6-2 or TRBV6-3 to TRBJ1-4; TRBD1 matches 7 bases. Per the germline V gene, CDR1 is MNHEY and CDR2 is SVGEGT. J was trimmed by 3 bases and V by 10 bases; bases with no gene match: 14. The CDR3 consists of 16 residues. CDR3 sequence reads: CATALDRPPANEKLFF. The CDR3 DNA follows: TGTGCCACCGCCTTGGACAGGCCGCCGGCTAATGAAAAACTGTTTTTT.

About this clonotype: This is likely a read error, given that the CDR3 carries no conserved phenylalanine or tryptophan at its end. This rearrangement joins TRBV7-2 to TRBJ2-2; D remains ambiguous. Germline V gives CDR1 SGHTA, CDR2 FQGNSA. This CDR3 has 14 residues. V was cut by 5 bases and J by 6 bases, with 13 bases left in between. The CDR3 bases are TGTGCCAGCAGCCTCCACAGTTTCCCCGGGGAGCTGTTTATT. It encodes CASSLHSFPGELFI.

Notes on this clonotype: Its ends do not fully match the called genes, so a read error is possible. This sequence joins TRBV4-3 and TRBJ2-7, with TRBD2 matching over 9 bases. This CDR3 region has 16 residues. Germline V gene lookup returns CDR1 LGHNA and CDR2 YSLEER. CDR3 bases: TGCGCCAGCAGCCAAGAGATAGCGGGGGACTCCTACGAGCAGCACTTC. Its translation is CASSQEIAGDSYEQHF.

The rearrangement joins TRBV7-8 to TRBJ2-3; D uncertain. The germline CDR1 and CDR2 sequences are SGHVS and FQNEAQ. Trimming took 3 bases from V and 4 from J, leaving 14 bases between them. The CDR3 is 15 residues long. CDR3 sequence (DNA): TGTGCCAGCAGCTTCTCCCCACTTGGCGCAGATACGCAGTATTTT. It encodes CASSFSPLGADTQYF.

This clonotype is labeled medium-sized. V and J are TRBV20-1 and TRBJ1-1; 9 bases are a match to TRBD1. The germline V gene encodes CDR1 DFQATT and CDR2 SNEGSKA (reference sequence). Unmatched junction bases numbered 9, after V lost 3 bases and J lost 7 bases. The CDR3 sequence is 14 residues long. As DNA, the CDR3 is TGCAGTGCTAGCCCCGGACAGGGGTATGTTGAAGCTTTCTTT. Amino acids: CSASPGQGYVEAFF.

The chain uses TRBV20-1 and TRBJ2-3; 9 nucleotides line up with TRBD2. This CDR3 contains 13 residues. Germline CDR1 reads DFQATT; CDR2 reads SNEGSKA (reference sequence). The V segment lost 7 bases and the J segment 5 bases; nucleotides outside the gene matches: 7. As DNA, the CDR3 is TGCAGTGAGCGTAGCGGGGGTGGAGATACGCAGTATTTT. This codes for CSERSGGGDTQYF.

The CDR3 DNA reads TGTGCCATCAGTGCGGACAGGGGCGATCAGCCCCAGCATTTT. Translation gives CAISADRGDQPQHF. The V call is TRBV10-3, the J call TRBJ1-5; 9 nucleotides line up with TRBD1. The CDR3 runs to 14 residues. Losses at the gene ends were 4 bases for V and 5 bases for J; bases not matched to a gene: 3. Germline V gene sequence: CDR1 ENHRY, CDR2 SYGVKD.

This sequence joins TRBV29-1 and TRBJ1-2; 7 bases map to TRBD1. The CDR3 runs 12 residues. After removal of 4 bases from V and 7 bases from J, the junction contained 6 bases not matched to a gene. Germline V gene sequence: CDR1 SQVTM, CDR2 ANQGSEA. The CDR3 here is CSVGEGALGYTF. The CDR3 coding sequence is TGCAGCGTTGGGGAGGGGGCCCTTGGCTACACCTTC.

The chain recombines TRBV7-6 with TRBJ2-2; D uncertain. The germline V gene has CDR1 SGHVS and CDR2 FNYEAQ. The germline V and J ends were trimmed by 1 base and 1 base, with 4 bases remaining between them. The CDR3 extends over 14 amino acids. CDR3 amino acids: CASSLGWNTGELFF. The DNA of the CDR3 is TGTGCCAGCAGCTTAGGTTGGAACACCGGGGAGCTGTTTTTT.

This clonotype is a singleton in its sample. A much larger clone lies one base from this, so it may be a read error. This chain links TRBV12-3 or TRBV12-4 with TRBJ2-1, with 8 bases lining up with TRBD2. The CDR3 runs to 18 residues. CDR3 sequence reads: CARSPGSGVSSSYNEQFF. The CDR3 DNA sequence: TGTGCCCGCAGCCCAGGTAGCGGGGTATCTAGCTCCTACAATGAGCAGTTCTTC.

This clonotype was counted a few times. V gene TRBV12-3 or TRBV12-4 combines with J gene TRBJ2-3, with no clear D. This CDR3 contains 13 residues. V was shortened by 2 bases and J by 6 bases, with 9 bases between the two germline ends. This CDR3 reads CASSLQFQDTQYF. CDR3 sequence (DNA): TGTGCCAGCAGTTTACAGTTTCAGGATACGCAGTATTTT.

V and J are TRBV18 and TRBJ2-7, with 7 bases aligning to TRBD2. CDR1 and CDR2 from the germline V gene are KGHSH and LQKENI. The CDR3 is 13 residues long. V gave up 3 bases and J gave up 11 bases; unmatched junction bases: 10. The CDR3 region is CASSPRDYGREYF. Here the CDR3 DNA reads TGTGCCAGCTCACCCCGGGACTACGGACGGGAGTACTTC.

This clonotype was seen a few times. V gene TRBV4-3 combines with J gene TRBJ2-1; 10 positions agree with TRBD1. CDR1 is LGHNA, CDR2 YSLEER, per germline. This CDR3 comprises 15 residues. The V segment lost 4 bases and the J segment 5 bases; nucleotides outside the gene matches: 5. The CDR3 DNA sequence: TGCGCCAGCAGCCTCCGGGACAGGGGTCACAATGAGCAGTTCTTC. Amino acids: CASSLRDRGHNEQFF.

This chain joins TRBV3-1 and TRBJ2-1, with TRBD1 identical over 7 bases. The germline V gene has CDR1 LGHDT and CDR2 YNNKEL (reference sequence). The CDR3 totals 12 residues. J was trimmed by 10 bases and V by 4 bases; bases with no gene match: 4. DNA for the CDR3: TGTGCCAGCAGCCGACAGGGAAAAGAGCAGTTCTTC. It encodes CASSRQGKEQFF.

This clonotype was recorded a few times. V gene TRBV10-3 combines with J gene TRBJ1-5; a weak D match, TRBD1 (5 bases). With 11 bases removed from V and 5 bases from J, the gap between germline ends came to 16 bases. CDR1 and CDR2 (germline): ENHRY, SYGVKD. The CDR3 runs to 13 residues. CDR3: CAASGGGDQPQHF. Written as DNA, the CDR3 is TGTGCCGCCTCGGGGGGGGGTGATCAGCCCCAGCATTTT.

The chain recombines TRBV4-1 with TRBJ1-1; 10 nucleotides agree with TRBD1. J lost 7 bases, V lost 8 bases, and 7 bases had no gene match. Germline values: CDR1 MGHRA, CDR2 YSYEKL. The CDR3 runs to 13 residues. CDR3 sequence (DNA): TGCGCCAGCCGCCCGACAGGGGGCGTTGAAGCTTTCTTT. Protein sequence: CASRPTGGVEAFF.

In its sample, this clonotype was seen many times. J is TRBJ2-1 and V is TRBV24-1, with 9 bases matching TRBD2. The J segment lost 9 bases and the V segment lost 4 bases, leaving 6 bases of the junction unmatched. The CDR3 consists of 14 residues. CDR1 is KGHDR, CDR2 SFDVKD, per germline. The CDR3 spells CATSEVAGAPEQFF. The CDR3, as DNA: TGTGCCACCAGTGAGGTAGCGGGGGCCCCTGAGCAGTTCTTC.

This sequence joins TRBV29-1 and TRBJ2-2; D might be TRBD1 or TRBD2, each matching 5 bases. V gave up 3 bases and J gave up 4 bases, with 9 bases separating them. This CDR3 is 13 amino acids long. CDR1 is SQVTM, CDR2 ANQGSEA, per germline. CDR3 nucleotides: TGCAGCGTTGATGGGGGATTCACCGGGGAGCTGTTTTTT. It yields the protein CSVDGGFTGELFF.

This chain joins TRBV18 and TRBJ1-1, with 9 bases fitting TRBD1. V lost 3 bases, J lost 11 bases, and 4 bases stayed unmatched. CDR1 KGHSH and CDR2 LQKENI come from the germline V gene. The CDR3 runs 12 residues. CDR3 DNA sequence: TGTGCCAGCTCACCGGGGACAGGGATCGCTTTCTTT. It specifies CASSPGTGIAFF.

This clonotype was detected many times. This CDR3 reads CSARDLGRAYNEQFF. In DNA form, the CDR3 reads TGCAGTGCTAGAGATCTAGGACGGGCCTACAATGAGCAGTTCTTC. V and J are TRBV20-1 and TRBJ2-1; D is ambiguous. CDR1 and CDR2 from the germline V gene are DFQATT and SNEGSKA (reference sequence). CDR3 size: 15 residues. V was trimmed by 0 bases and J by 2 bases, leaving 11 bases between them.

This clonotype was seen more than once but under ten times. The chain employs TRBV12-3 or TRBV12-4 and TRBJ2-7; D ambiguous. This CDR3 region has 13 residues. Deletions cut 2 bases from V and 7 bases from J, with 12 bases between. CDR3 sequence (DNA): TGTGCCAGCAGTTTACCTCCTGTTTATGAGCAGTACTTC. This translates into CASSLPPVYEQYF.

This clonotype was seen ten or more times. The rearrangement joins TRBV7-2 to TRBJ2-1; the D gene is possibly TRBD2 (5 bases). Trimming stripped 0 bases from V and 0 bases from J, with 12 bases between. Germline V gene data show CDR1 as SGHTA and CDR2 as FQGNSA. The CDR3 sequence is 17 residues long. CDR3 sequence (DNA): TGTGCCAGCAGCTTAGCTGATAGCGTCCTCTCCTACAATGAGCAGTTCTTC. This translates into CASSLADSVLSYNEQFF.

This clonotype has a handful of counts. This chain connects TRBV19 to TRBJ2-7; D may be TRBD1 (5 bases). Per the germline V gene, CDR1 is LNHDA and CDR2 is SQIVND (reference sequence). This CDR3 region has 12 residues. Trimming left V 6 bases short and J 2 bases short, with 8 bases between. CDR3 bases: TGTGCCAGTAGCGCAGGGACCTACGAGCAGTACTTC. It specifies CASSAGTYEQYF. Full variable domain (remainder filled in from reference TRBV19 and TRBJ2-7): DGGITQSPKYLFRKEGQNVTLSCEQNLNHDAMYWYRQDPGQGLRLIYYSQIVNDFQKGDIAEGYSVSREKKESFPLTVTSAQKNPTAFYLCASSAGTYEQYFGPGTRLTVT.